The 32 T cell receptor beta chains below all came from one sample that was sequenced in a study of cytomegalovirus exposure and HLA in healthy donors. Researchers ran the PCR with 60 Vbeta and 13 Jbeta primers. Generated by immunoSEQ multiplex PCR, the TCRdb table keeps only in-frame clones and is missing some. The sample has just over 150,000 clones, over 60% seen once; the top ten hold more than 0.75%. The specimen sequenced was PBMCs. These receptors came from a woman aged 45-60 years in good health and CMV-seropositive.

The chain carries TRBV6-5 and TRBJ2-7; D is possibly TRBD1 (6 bases). Germline V CDR1 and CDR2: MNHEY, SVGAGI. The CDR3 covers 12 residues. Trimming stripped 6 bases from V and 6 bases from J, with 12 bases between. The CDR3 nucleotides are TGTGCCAGCAGACAAACAGGGCGCGAGCAGTACTTC. Its protein product is CASRQTGREQYF.

In DNA, the CDR3 is TGTGCCAGTACCCAGGGGGGTTACTCTGGGGCCAACGTCCTGACTTTC. Residues: CASTQGGYSGANVLTF. The V call is TRBV19, the J call TRBJ2-6, with D tentatively TRBD1 (7 bases). V lost 7 bases to trimming and J lost 0 bases, with 13 bases between them. Per the germline V gene, CDR1 is LNHDA and CDR2 is SQIVND (reference sequence). This CDR3 is built from 16 residues. The whole variable domain, filled in from reference TRBV19 and TRBJ2-6, reads DGGITQSPKYLFRKEGQNVTLSCEQNLNHDAMYWYRQDPGQGLRLIYYSQIVNDFQKGDIAEGYSVSREKKESFPLTVTSAQKNPTAFYLCASTQGGYSGANVLTFGAGSRLTVL.

CDR3 sequence: CASSQIGGGFEKLFF. The CDR3 coding sequence is TGCGCCAGCAGCCAGATAGGGGGGGGTTTTGAAAAACTGTTTTTT. The rearrangement joins TRBV4-1 to TRBJ1-4, with D possibly being TRBD1 (6 bases). The CDR3 contains 15 residues. Trimming removed 3 bases from V and 7 bases from J, with 15 bases in between. The germline V gene encodes CDR1 MGHRA and CDR2 YSYEKL.

This chain uses TRBV6-5 with TRBJ2-1, with 15 bases aligning to TRBD2. CDR1 MNHEY and CDR2 SVGAGI come from the germline V gene. J lost 10 bases, V lost 7 bases, and 5 bases had no gene match. The CDR3 loop spans 14 amino acids. The CDR3 DNA reads TGTGCCAGCACCGGACTAGCGGGAGGGGGAGAGCAGTTCTTC. Its translation: CASTGLAGGGEQFF.

J is TRBJ2-3 and V is TRBV9; D is perhaps TRBD1 (6 bases). Trimming left V 3 bases short and J 0 bases short, with 14 bases between. Germline values: CDR1 SGDLS, CDR2 YYNGEE. There are 16 residues in the CDR3. In nucleotides, the CDR3 is TGTGCCAGCAGCGGGGGGACAAGTTCTAGCACAGATACGCAGTATTTT. Residues: CASSGGTSSSTDTQYF.

The chain is built from TRBV28 and TRBJ2-5, with 9 bases aligning to TRBD1. Trimming removed 2 bases from V and 2 bases from J; junction bases left unmatched: 6. This CDR3 spans 16 amino acids. Germline V gene sequence: CDR1 MDHEN, CDR2 SYDVKM. In nucleotides, the CDR3 is TGTGCCAGCAGTTTAACAGGGGGCCCCGGTCAAGAGACCCAGTACTTC. Residues: CASSLTGGPGQETQYF.

The J gene is TRBJ1-2, the V gene TRBV2, with D unclear. The germline V gene encodes CDR1 SNHLY and CDR2 FYNNEI. The CDR3 totals 16 residues. Trimming cost V 2 bases and J 4 bases, with 17 bases left between them. The CDR3 DNA is TGTGCCAGCAGTGAACTCAGCGGACTTGCGGCCTATGGCTACACCTTC. It specifies CASSELSGLAAYGYTF.

This clone was seen more than once but under ten times. The J gene is TRBJ2-2, the V gene TRBV2, with D tentatively TRBD1 (6 bases). V was cut by 7 bases and J by 6 bases, with 12 bases left in between. Germline assignment: CDR1 SNHLY and CDR2 FYNNEI. The CDR3 contains 13 residues. For the CDR3, the DNA is TGTGCCAGCACCCCTCAGGGGTCCGGGGAGCTGTTTTTT. This sequence encodes CASTPQGSGELFF.

CDR3 coding DNA: TGTGCCACCAGCAAGTGGGACAGCCCCTACGAGCAGTACTTC. It translates to CATSKWDSPYEQYF. This chain connects TRBV15 to TRBJ2-5, with 7 bases aligning to TRBD1. The DNA matches TRBJ2-7 better at its end, which makes the J call doubtful. The CDR3 is 14 residues long. From germline, CDR1 is LNHNV and CDR2 YYDKDF (reference sequence).

This rearrangement joins TRBV2 to TRBJ2-7; D may be TRBD1 (6 bases). V was trimmed by 3 bases and J by 6 bases, leaving 12 bases between them. Germline CDR1 and CDR2: SNHLY and FYNNEI. The CDR3 consists of 13 residues. CDR3 bases: TGTGCCAGCAGTGAGAGGGGGACGGGCGAGCAGTACTTC. As protein: CASSERGTGEQYF. The full variable domain, completed using reference TRBV2 and TRBJ2-7, is EPEVTQTPSHQVTQMGQEVILRCVPISNHLYFYWYRQILGQKVEFLVSFYNNEISEKSEIFDDQFSVERPDGSNFTLKIRSTKLEDSAMYFCASSERGTGEQYFGPGTRLTVT.

This rearrangement joins TRBV5-4 to TRBJ2-4; TRBD1 agrees at 8 bases. With V trimmed by 3 bases and J by 5 bases, 7 bases remained unmatched. Germline loops: CDR1 SGHNT, CDR2 YYREEE (reference sequence). The CDR3 loop spans 15 amino acids. CDR3: CASSSKDRDENIQYF. CDR3 sequence (DNA): TGTGCCAGCAGCTCGAAGGACAGGGATGAAAACATTCAGTACTTC.

The rearrangement joins TRBV19 to TRBJ1-2; 8 bases are a match to TRBD1. V gave up 4 bases and J gave up 8 bases; unmatched junction bases: 6. The CDR3 loop spans 13 amino acids. Germline lookup yields CDR1 LNHDA and CDR2 SQIVND (reference sequence). This chain's CDR3 is CASSNGQGLGYTF. CDR3 in DNA: TGTGCCAGTAGTAACGGACAGGGTCTGGGCTACACCTTC.

The chain combines TRBV4-1 with TRBJ1-4; TRBD1 matches 8 bases. The CDR3 contains 16 residues. Looked up from germline, CDR1 is MGHRA and CDR2 is YSYEKL. After removal of 4 bases from V and 5 bases from J, the junction contained 9 bases not matched to a gene. The CDR3 here is CASSLATRDRNEKLFF. CDR3 in DNA: TGCGCCAGCAGCCTAGCGACTAGGGACAGGAATGAAAAACTGTTTTTT.

The chain carries TRBV9 and TRBJ1-5; D is undetermined. The germline gives CDR1 SGDLS, CDR2 YYNGEE. The CDR3 loop spans 15 amino acids. V was clipped by 0 bases and J by 0 bases, with 7 bases between them. CDR3 region: CASSVDADSNQPQHF. CDR3 DNA sequence: TGTGCCAGCAGCGTAGACGCGGATAGCAATCAGCCCCAGCATTTT.

V is TRBV7-9 and J is TRBJ1-2; D is possibly TRBD1 (5 bases). The CDR3 extends over 15 amino acids. Deletions cut 1 base from V and 2 bases from J, with 11 bases between. CDR1 is SEHNR and CDR2 is FQNEAQ in the germline V gene (reference sequence). CDR3 in DNA: TGTGCCAGCAGCTTAGAGGGAGGGGCGAACTATGGCTACACCTTC. Protein: CASSLEGGANYGYTF.

The chain has TRBV11-2 and TRBJ2-7; D remains ambiguous. Trimming took 9 bases from V and 3 from J, leaving 21 bases between them. The CDR3 spans 15 residues. The germline V gene encodes CDR1 SGHAT and CDR2 FQNNGV. Here the CDR3 reads CASVPRPSAFYEQYF. CDR3 in DNA: TGTGCCAGTGTGCCCCGACCCAGCGCCTTCTACGAGCAGTACTTC.

This clone was found once. V gene TRBV10-3 combines with J gene TRBJ2-1; TRBD1 matches 7 bases. The CDR3 spans 13 residues. V shed 7 bases, J shed 8 bases, and the junction held 8 bases outside the gene matches. CDR1 is ENHRY, CDR2 SYGVKD, per germline. CDR3 DNA sequence: TGTGCCATCAACGACAGGGTCGTAGATGAGCAGTTCTTC. It codes for CAINDRVVDEQFF.

CDR3 nucleotide sequence: TGTGCCACCGGACTAGCGACGGGTGAGCAGTTCTTC. This gives the protein CATGLATGEQFF. This chain joins TRBV19 and TRBJ2-1; 9 positions agree with TRBD2. Germline CDR1 and CDR2: LNHDA and SQIVND (reference sequence). The ends lost 10 bases at V and 9 bases at J; junction bases unmatched: 7. The CDR3 runs to 12 residues.

The rearrangement links TRBV5-8 to TRBJ1-1; 7 bases are shared with TRBD1. Germline lookup yields CDR1 SGHTS and CDR2 YDEGEE. The junction had 15 bases not matched to a gene; V was cut back by 7 bases and J by 12 bases. The CDR3 spans 13 residues. In DNA form, the CDR3 reads TGTGCCAGCTGGAGACAGGGTGATTCTCGGCCTTTCTTT. Encoded protein: CASWRQGDSRPFF.

The V call is TRBV5-1, the J call TRBJ1-5; the D is unclear. The CDR3 has 19 amino acids. V lost 0 bases, J lost 0 bases, and 19 bases lay in between. Per germline, CDR1 SGHRS and CDR2 YFSETQ. The CDR3: CASSLDEGRTRPSNQPQHF. In DNA, the CDR3 is TGCGCCAGCAGCTTGGATGAAGGGAGAACAAGGCCTAGCAATCAGCCCCAGCATTTT.

The rearrangement joins TRBV11-3 to TRBJ2-1; the D gene is possibly TRBD2 (6 bases). The CDR3 totals 13 residues. Per the germline V gene, CDR1 is SGHNT and CDR2 is YENEEA. V was cut by 5 bases and J by 9 bases, with 14 bases left in between. The CDR3 DNA reads TGTGCCAGCAGCACGGGACTCCTTAGTGAGCAGTTCTTC. Translating gives CASSTGLLSEQFF.

The V call is TRBV5-1, the J call TRBJ2-5; 10 bases are shared with TRBD1. The germline CDR1 and CDR2 sequences are SGHRS and YFSETQ. The CDR3 totals 17 residues. With 4 bases clipped from V and 2 bases from J, the junction kept 11 bases outside the gene matches. The DNA for the CDR3 is TGCGCCAGCAGCCCCGAACCGACAGGGGGCAGTCAAGAGACCCAGTACTTC. Amino acids: CASSPEPTGGSQETQYF. Based on the CDR3 plus reference TRBV5-1 and TRBJ2-5, the full variable domain is KAGVTQTPRYLIKTRGQQVTLSCSPISGHRSVSWYQQTPGQGLQFLFEYFSETQRNKGNFPGRFSGRQFSNSRSEMNVSTLELGDSALYLCASSPEPTGGSQETQYFGPGTRLLVL.

CDR3 DNA: TGTGCCAGCAGTGAAGTAGCGGGCAGCTCCTACGAGCAGTACTTC. This sequence encodes CASSEVAGSSYEQYF. This rearrangement joins TRBV25-1 to TRBJ2-5; 7 bases line up with TRBD2. The end of the DNA aligns better with TRBJ2-7, so the J call may be wrong. Germline CDR1 and CDR2: MGHDK and SYGVNS. This CDR3 spans 15 amino acids.

The V and J genes are TRBV10-1 and TRBJ2-2; a possible D gene is TRBD2 (5 bases). V gave up 0 bases and J gave up 1 base, with 12 bases separating them. The CDR3 is 17 amino acids. CDR1 is WNHNN, CDR2 SYGVQD, per germline (reference sequence). The CDR3 DNA reads as TGCGCCAGCAGTGAGTCGTTAGCGACCTTGAACACCGGGGAGCTGTTTTTT. As protein: CASSESLATLNTGELFF.

This clone was observed a handful of times. In DNA form, the CDR3 reads TGTGCCAGCAGACAAGACAGGAATAGCAATCAGCCCCAGCATTTT. It codes for CASRQDRNSNQPQHF. The rearrangement uses TRBV6-6 and TRBJ1-5; perhaps TRBD1 as D (6 bases). Germline CDR1 reads MNHNY; CDR2 reads SVGAGI (reference sequence). V lost 6 bases, J lost 0 bases, and 12 bases lay in between. CDR3 length: 15 residues.

Remarks on this clone: The identical CDR3 is also encoded by other nucleotide sequences in the sample. V is TRBV2 and J is TRBJ2-6, with TRBD1 as a possible D gene (5 bases). V was cut by 3 bases and J by 4 bases, with 7 bases left in between. Germline V gives CDR1 SNHLY, CDR2 FYNNEI. There are 14 residues in the CDR3. The CDR3 loop is CASSDRAGANVLTF. The CDR3 coding sequence is TGTGCCAGCAGTGACAGGGCCGGGGCCAACGTCCTGACTTTC.

The rearrangement uses TRBV28 and TRBJ2-2, with TRBD1 matching over 9 bases. Germline lookup yields CDR1 MDHEN and CDR2 SYDVKM. Trimming took 4 bases from V and 4 from J; bases not matched to a gene: 7. This CDR3 has 16 amino acids. CDR3 region: CASSSLWDRVTGELFF. The CDR3 nucleotides read TGTGCCAGCAGTTCCCTTTGGGACAGGGTCACCGGGGAGCTGTTTTTT. Full variable domain (outside the CDR3, taken from reference TRBV28 and TRBJ2-2): DVKVTQSSRYLVKRTGEKVFLECVQDMDHENMFWYRQDPGLGLRLIYFSYDVKMKEKGDIPEGYSVSREKKERFSLILESASTNQTSMYLCASSSLWDRVTGELFFGEGSRLTVL.

This clone was observed a few times. The CDR3 DNA follows: TGTGCCAGCAGCTCCGTCACAGATACGCAGTATTTT. It translates to CASSSVTDTQYF. The rearrangement joins TRBV9 to TRBJ2-3; D is ambiguous. The CDR3 loop spans 12 amino acids. Trimming removed 4 bases from V and 2 bases from J, with 5 bases in between. The V gene's germline CDR1 is SGDLS and CDR2 YYNGEE.

The rearrangement uses TRBV11-2 and TRBJ2-1; D remains ambiguous. The CDR3 totals 13 residues. Trimming left V 3 bases short and J 5 bases short, with 8 bases between. The germline gives CDR1 SGHAT, CDR2 FQNNGV. CDR3 sequence reads: CASSLGRNNEQFF. In DNA form, the CDR3 reads TGTGCCAGCAGCTTGGGCAGGAACAATGAGCAGTTCTTC.

This sequence joins TRBV5-6 and TRBJ2-1; possibly TRBD1 for D (6 bases). V was cut by 0 bases and J by 9 bases, with 16 bases left in between. The germline V gene has CDR1 SGHDT and CDR2 YYEEEE. The CDR3 totals 15 residues. In nucleotides, the CDR3 is TGTGCCAGCAGCTTGGCTGGGTCCACAGGGACTGAGCAGTTCTTC. This translates into CASSLAGSTGTEQFF.

The chain couples TRBV10-2 to TRBJ2-7; possibly TRBD2 for D (5 bases). CDR1 is WSHSY and CDR2 is SAAADI in the germline V gene. The CDR3 is made up of 10 amino acids. CDR3 residues: CTRKGYEQYF. The CDR3 nucleotides read TGCACTAGGAAGGGATACGAGCAGTACTTC.

This chain connects TRBV29-1 to TRBJ1-2; no definite D call. V lost 6 bases, J lost 0 bases, and 14 bases lay in between. CDR3 length: 14 residues. From germline, CDR1 is SQVTM and CDR2 ANQGSEA. In DNA, the CDR3 is TGCAGCGTACAACAGCGGGCGGCTAACTATGGCTACACCTTC. This codes for CSVQQRAANYGYTF.